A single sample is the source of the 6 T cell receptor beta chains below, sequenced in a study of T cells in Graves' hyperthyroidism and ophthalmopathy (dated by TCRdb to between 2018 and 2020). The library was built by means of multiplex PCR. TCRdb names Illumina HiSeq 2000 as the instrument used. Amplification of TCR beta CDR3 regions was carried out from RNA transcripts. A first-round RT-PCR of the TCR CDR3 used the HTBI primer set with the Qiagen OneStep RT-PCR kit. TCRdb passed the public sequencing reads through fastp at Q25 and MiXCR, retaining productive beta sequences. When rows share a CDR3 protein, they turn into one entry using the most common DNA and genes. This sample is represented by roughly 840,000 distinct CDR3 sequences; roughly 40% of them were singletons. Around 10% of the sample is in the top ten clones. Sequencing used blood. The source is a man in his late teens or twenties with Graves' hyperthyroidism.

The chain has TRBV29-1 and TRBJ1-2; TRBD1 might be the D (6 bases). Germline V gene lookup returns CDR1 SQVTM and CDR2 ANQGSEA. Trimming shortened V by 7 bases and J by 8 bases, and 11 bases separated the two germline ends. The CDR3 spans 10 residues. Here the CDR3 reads CSEQGYGYTF. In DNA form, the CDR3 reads TGCAGCGAACAGGGTTACGGCTACACCTTC.

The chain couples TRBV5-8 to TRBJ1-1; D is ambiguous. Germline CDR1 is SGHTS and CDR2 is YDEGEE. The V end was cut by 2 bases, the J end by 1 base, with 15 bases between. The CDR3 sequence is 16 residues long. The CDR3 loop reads CASSFGDMLENTEAFF. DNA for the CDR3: TGTGCCAGCAGCTTCGGCGACATGTTGGAGAACACTGAAGCTTTCTTT.

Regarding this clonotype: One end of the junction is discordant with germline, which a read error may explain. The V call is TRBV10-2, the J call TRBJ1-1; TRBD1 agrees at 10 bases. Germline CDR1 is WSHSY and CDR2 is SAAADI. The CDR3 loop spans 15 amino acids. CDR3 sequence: CTSKGTGAMNTEAFF. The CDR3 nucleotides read TGCACCAGCAAAGGGACAGGGGCCATGAACACTGAAGCTTTCTTT.

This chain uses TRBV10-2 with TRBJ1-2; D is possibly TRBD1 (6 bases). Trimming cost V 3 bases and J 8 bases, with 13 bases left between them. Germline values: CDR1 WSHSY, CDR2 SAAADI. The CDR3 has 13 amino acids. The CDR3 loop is CASSDRGAEGYTF. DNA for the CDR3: TGCGCCAGCAGTGATCGGGGGGCGGAAGGCTACACCTTC.

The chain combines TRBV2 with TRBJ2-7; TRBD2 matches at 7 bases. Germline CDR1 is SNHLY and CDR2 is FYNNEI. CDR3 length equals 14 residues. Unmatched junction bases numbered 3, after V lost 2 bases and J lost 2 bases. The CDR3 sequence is CASSEISGPYEQYF. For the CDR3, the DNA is TGTGCCAGCAGTGAAATTAGCGGGCCCTACGAGCAGTACTTC.

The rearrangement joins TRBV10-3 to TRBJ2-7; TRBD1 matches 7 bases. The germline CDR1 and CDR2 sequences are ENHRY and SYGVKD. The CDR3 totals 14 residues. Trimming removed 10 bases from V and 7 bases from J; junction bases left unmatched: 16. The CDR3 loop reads CASSQDTTGREQYF. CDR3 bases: TGTGCCAGCAGCCAAGATACGACAGGGCGAGAGCAGTACTTC.